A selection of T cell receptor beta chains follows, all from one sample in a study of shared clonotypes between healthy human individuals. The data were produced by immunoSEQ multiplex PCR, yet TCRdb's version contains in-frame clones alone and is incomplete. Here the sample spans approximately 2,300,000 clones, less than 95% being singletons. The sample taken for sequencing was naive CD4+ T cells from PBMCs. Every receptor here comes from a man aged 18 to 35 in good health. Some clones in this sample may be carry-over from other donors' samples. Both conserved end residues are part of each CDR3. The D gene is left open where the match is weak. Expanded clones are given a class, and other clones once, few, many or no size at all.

CDR3: CSVDRFFF
DNA: TGCAGCGTTGACCGGTTTTTCTTT
V: TRBV29-1
D: NA
length: 8
size: NA
J: TRBJ1-1

CDR3: CSAGTVYSYEQYF
DNA: TGCAGCGCCGGGACAGTTTACTCCTACGAGCAGTACTTC
V: TRBV29-1
D: TRBD1
length: 13
size: NA
J: TRBJ2-7

CDR3: CASSLSPTSGSYNEQFF
DNA: TGCGCCAGCAGCTTATCCCCGACTAGCGGTTCCTACAATGAGCAGTTCTTC
V: TRBV5-1
D: TRBD2
length: 17
size: NA
J: TRBJ2-1

CDR3: CASSLNSGAGEKLFF
DNA: TGTGCCAGCAGTCTTAATTCGGGGGCAGGGGAAAAACTGTTTTTT
V: TRBV28
D: NA
length: 15
size: NA
J: TRBJ1-4

CDR3: CASSVRTAGNEQFF
DNA: TGTGCCAGCAGTGTTAGGACGGCCGGGAATGAGCAGTTCTTC
V: TRBV6-1
D: NA
length: 14
size: once
J: TRBJ2-1

CDR3: CASSVFLREATQYF
DNA: TGCGCCAGCAGCGTCTTCCTCAGGGAGGCGACCCAGTACTTC
V: TRBV5-1
D: NA
length: 14
size: NA
J: TRBJ2-5

CDR3: CASSLAGTSVLPMSYNEQFF
DNA: TGCGCCAGCAGCCTAGCCGGGACTAGCGTTCTTCCGATGTCCTACAATGAGCAGTTCTTC
V: TRBV5-1
D: TRBD2
length: 20
size: NA
J: TRBJ2-1

CDR3: CASSFVFGTIDYEQYF
DNA: TGTGCCAGCAGCTTTGTGTTCGGGACCATAGACTACGAGCAGTACTTC
V: TRBV12-1
D: NA
length: 16
size: few
J: TRBJ2-7

CDR3: CASSATGGAHEQFF
DNA: TGTGCCAGCAGCGCGACAGGGGGCGCACATGAGCAGTTCTTC
V: TRBV9
D: TRBD1
length: 14
size: NA
J: TRBJ2-1

CDR3: CASSVVPRETQYF
DNA: TGTGCCAGCAGTGTGGTTCCGCGAGAGACCCAGTACTTC
V: TRBV6-1
D: NA
length: 13
size: NA
J: TRBJ2-5

CDR3: CASSLPPGNVPGYEQYF
DNA: TGTGCCAGCAGCTTGCCACCTGGAAACGTTCCGGGTTACGAGCAGTACTTC
V: TRBV7-6
D: NA
length: 17
size: NA
J: TRBJ2-7

CDR3: CSAADRGQDF
DNA: TGCAGTGCAGCCGATCGGGGGCAGGACTTC
V: TRBV20-1
D: NA
length: 10
size: NA
J: TRBJ2-5

CDR3: CASSSQGAGEQYF
DNA: TGTGCCAGCAGTTCACAGGGGGCAGGGGAGCAGTACTTC
V: TRBV6-6
D: TRBD1
length: 13
size: NA
J: TRBJ2-7

CDR3: CASSTDSSYNEQFF
DNA: TGCGCCAGCAGTACAGATAGCTCCTACAATGAGCAGTTCTTC
V: TRBV5-1
D: NA
length: 14
size: NA
J: TRBJ2-1

CDR3: CASSPNYEQYF
DNA: TGTGCCAGCAGCCCCAATTACGAGCAGTACTTC
V: TRBV7-2
D: NA
length: 11
size: NA
J: TRBJ2-7

CDR3: CASSQGQGIYEQYF
DNA: TGTGCCAGCAGTCAAGGACAGGGGATCTACGAGCAGTACTTC
V: TRBV5-6
D: TRBD1
length: 14
size: NA
J: TRBJ2-7

CDR3: CASSLGTGNHEQYF
DNA: TGTGCCAGCAGTTTGGGGACAGGGAACCACGAGCAGTACTTC
V: TRBV28
D: TRBD1
length: 14
size: NA
J: TRBJ2-7

CDR3: CASRPGTAWDTQYF
DNA: TGTGCCAGCAGACCCGGGACCGCCTGGGATACGCAGTATTTT
V: TRBV6-5
D: NA
length: 14
size: NA
J: TRBJ2-3

CDR3: CASSFGREGNEQFF
DNA: TGCGCCAGCAGCTTCGGGCGGGAGGGAAATGAGCAGTTCTTC
V: TRBV5-1
D: TRBD2
length: 14
size: NA
J: TRBJ2-1

CDR3: CASSLNGDTQYF
DNA: TGTGCCAGCAGCTTAAATGGAGATACGCAGTATTTT
V: TRBV11-2
D: NA
length: 12
size: NA
J: TRBJ2-3

CDR3: CASSYVGTGGEQYF
DNA: TGTGCCAGCAGTTACGTCGGGACGGGAGGTGAGCAGTACTTC
V: TRBV6-6
D: TRBD2
length: 14
size: NA
J: TRBJ2-7

CDR3: CASKRLATTGELFF
DNA: TGTGCCAGCAAGCGGCTAGCTACCACCGGGGAGCTGTTTTTT
V: TRBV6-5
D: NA
length: 14
size: once
J: TRBJ2-2

CDR3: CATSRDRGPGNTIYF
DNA: TGTGCCACCAGCAGAGATCGGGGGCCTGGAAACACCATATATTTT
V: TRBV15
D: NA
length: 15
size: NA
J: TRBJ1-3

CDR3: CASSLTSGSTDTQYF
DNA: TGTGCCAGCAGTTTGACTAGCGGGAGCACAGATACGCAGTATTTT
V: TRBV11-3
D: TRBD2
length: 15
size: NA
J: TRBJ2-3

CDR3: CASRTSGRGGETQYF
DNA: TGTGCCAGCAGGACTAGCGGGAGAGGGGGAGAGACCCAGTACTTC
V: TRBV6-6
D: TRBD2
length: 15
size: once
J: TRBJ2-5

CDR3: CASSGLGYNEQFF
DNA: TGTGCCAGCAGCGGACTAGGGTACAATGAGCAGTTCTTC
V: TRBV5-6
D: TRBD2
length: 13
size: NA
J: TRBJ2-1

CDR3: CATATGGTTGELFF
DNA: TGTGCCACCGCAACAGGGGGAACGACCGGGGAGCTGTTTTTT
V: TRBV10-3
D: TRBD1
length: 14
size: NA
J: TRBJ2-2

CDR3: CASSSAGGRGEQYF
DNA: TGCGCCAGCAGCTCCGCGGGGGGGCGGGGCGAGCAGTACTTC
V: TRBV5-1
D: TRBD2
length: 14
size: NA
J: TRBJ2-7

CDR3: CASTGQGAPNTEAFF
DNA: TGTGCCAGTACCGGACAGGGGGCGCCGAACACTGAAGCTTTCTTT
V: TRBV19
D: TRBD1
length: 15
size: NA
J: TRBJ1-1

CDR3: CASSVGLAGGPYTGELFF
DNA: TGTGCCAGCAGCGTGGGACTAGCGGGAGGGCCGTACACCGGGGAGCTGTTTTTT
V: TRBV9
D: TRBD2
length: 18
size: NA
J: TRBJ2-2

CDR3: CSVASSYEQYF
DNA: TGCAGCGTTGCCAGCTCCTACGAGCAGTACTTC
V: TRBV29-1
D: NA
length: 11
size: few
J: TRBJ2-7

CDR3: CASSLAALGYNEQFF
DNA: TGCGCCAGCAGCCTCGCGGCTCTGGGGTACAATGAGCAGTTCTTC
V: TRBV5-1
D: NA
length: 15
size: NA
J: TRBJ2-1

CDR3: CATSRVGYEQYF
DNA: TGTGCCACCAGCAGAGTCGGTTACGAGCAGTACTTC
V: TRBV15
D: NA
length: 12
size: NA
J: TRBJ2-7